One and the same sample provided the 16 T cell receptor beta chains below, sequenced in a study of T cell repertoires in cytomegalovirus infection. These receptors have no known antigen. Using its own MiXCR run on the reads, TCRdb lists one record per CDR3 protein. The sample has about half a million distinct CDR3 sequences, about 33% seen once. Sample: cultured PBMCs, taken from culture after CMV antigen stimulation. The source of these receptors is a human donor in good health (CMV status not recorded). Some clones in this sample may be carry-over from other donors' samples.

This clonotype came up a few times. The chain is built from TRBV7-8 and TRBJ2-1, with D perhaps TRBD2 (5 bases). The germline V and J ends were trimmed by 5 bases and 5 bases, with 10 bases remaining between them. CDR3 length equals 13 residues. The germline gives CDR1 SGHVS, CDR2 FQNEAQ. The CDR3 DNA is TGTGCCAGCAGCCCTGGACTGGACAATGAGCAGTTCTTC. Its translation: CASSPGLDNEQFF.

Regarding this clonotype: This may arise from a read error, as a much more abundant clone is one base away. This chain uses TRBV7-2 with TRBJ1-1; D gene unclear. CDR1 is SGHTA, CDR2 FQGNSA, per germline. The CDR3 sequence is 14 residues long. The CDR3 sequence: CASSSTLANTAAFF. The CDR3 coding sequence is TGTGCCAGCAGCTCCACCCTGGCGAACACTGCAGCTTTCTTT.

There are many counts of this clonotype. The rearrangement uses TRBV11-1 and TRBJ2-2, with D unresolved. Trimming stripped 5 bases from V and 13 bases from J, with 17 bases between. CDR3 length: 13 amino acids. From germline, CDR1 is SGHAT and CDR2 FQDESV (reference sequence). DNA for the CDR3: TGTGCCAGCAGCGTTGACCCTTTTCTTCGGCTGTTTTTT. As protein: CASSVDPFLRLFF.

This chain connects TRBV5-1 to TRBJ2-7, with 11 bases fitting TRBD2. This CDR3 has 15 amino acids. CDR1 SGHRS and CDR2 YFSETQ come from the germline V gene. Unmatched junction bases numbered 10, after V lost 4 bases and J lost 7 bases. CDR3 protein: CASSPGTSGPGEQYF. DNA of the CDR3: TGCGCCAGCAGCCCCGGGACTAGCGGACCGGGGGAGCAGTACTTC.

The chain carries TRBV12-5 and TRBJ2-5; the D gene is possibly TRBD1 (5 bases). V was cut by 7 bases and J by 2 bases, with 11 bases left in between. Germline V lookup: CDR1 LGHNT, CDR2 FRNRAP. There are 13 residues in the CDR3. This CDR3 is CASAPDRQETQYF. The CDR3 region has the DNA TGTGCTAGTGCTCCTGACAGACAAGAGACCCAGTACTTC.

A few counts support this clonotype. V gene TRBV10-3 combines with J gene TRBJ1-3; 10 positions match TRBD1. Trimming at V came to 6 bases and at J to 4 bases, leaving 9 bases not matched to a gene. The CDR3 is 16 amino acids. Germline V gene sequence: CDR1 ENHRY, CDR2 SYGVKD. CDR3 amino acids: CAIRASGTGEGNTIYF. CDR3 bases: TGTGCCATCAGGGCCTCCGGGACAGGGGAAGGAAACACCATATATTTT.

V gene TRBV12-3 or TRBV12-4 combines with J gene TRBJ2-5, with a weak D call TRBD1 (6 bases). Trimming stripped 3 bases from V and 1 base from J, with 12 bases between. CDR3 length: 15 residues. The CDR3 DNA sequence: TGTGCCAGCAGTTTGAGGGGGAGTCGCCAAGAGACCCAGTACTTC. As protein: CASSLRGSRQETQYF.

This clonotype has at least ten counts. The DNA for the CDR3 is TGTGCCAGCAGGCTGGGTTGGTCAAACAATGAGCAGTTCTTC. Amino acid sequence: CASRLGWSNNEQFF. The chain links TRBV7-2 to TRBJ2-1, with D unresolved. The ends were cut back, 6 bases at V and 5 bases at J, with 14 bases in the middle. This CDR3 spans 14 amino acids. Germline V CDR1 and CDR2: SGHTA, FQGNSA.

This clonotype turned up a few times. The chain links TRBV6-1 to TRBJ2-1, with 7 bases that match TRBD2. The CDR3 has 14 residues. The V segment lost 6 bases and the J segment 4 bases; nucleotides outside the gene matches: 6. In germline, CDR1 is MNHNS, CDR2 SASEGT. The CDR3 coding sequence is TGTGCCAGCAGCCCAAGCGGGAAATACAATGAGCAGTTCTTC. Its protein is CASSPSGKYNEQFF.

The chain links TRBV6-1 to TRBJ2-6; unclear D gene. V was trimmed by 8 bases and J by 0 bases, leaving 8 bases between them. This CDR3 comprises 14 residues. Germline values: CDR1 MNHNS, CDR2 SASEGT. The CDR3 loop is CASGRVSGANVLTF. CDR3 DNA sequence: TGTGCCAGCGGACGAGTCTCTGGGGCCAACGTCCTGACTTTC.

V gene TRBV12-3 or TRBV12-4 combines with J gene TRBJ1-1, with D possibly TRBD1 on 6 matching bases. This CDR3 has 14 residues. The ends were cut back, 6 bases at V and 11 bases at J, with 22 bases in the middle. The CDR3 sequence is CASSRTTGTSGAFF. The CDR3, as DNA: TGTGCCAGCAGCCGGACGACAGGAACCTCGGGCGCTTTCTTT.

This clonotype occurred a few times. V is TRBV14 and J is TRBJ2-1, with D unresolved. Deletions cut 4 bases from V and 15 bases from J, with 19 bases between. Per germline, CDR1 SGHDN and CDR2 FVKESK. The CDR3 contains 13 residues. The CDR3: CASSPYFLTERFF. CDR3 in DNA: TGTGCCAGCAGCCCCTACTTCTTAACTGAACGGTTCTTC. The full variable domain, completed using reference TRBV14 and TRBJ2-1, is EAGVTQFPSHSVIEKGQTVTLRCDPISGHDNLYWYRRVMGKEIKFLLHFVKESKQDESGMPNNRFLAERTGGTYSTLKVQPAELEDSGVYFCASSPYFLTERFFGPGTRLTVL.

This clonotype was seen repeatedly, ten times or more. This chain connects TRBV5-1 to TRBJ1-2, with D tentatively TRBD1 (5 bases). V was trimmed by 3 bases and J by 8 bases, leaving 20 bases between them. The CDR3 length is 15 residues. Germline lookup yields CDR1 SGHRS and CDR2 YFSETQ. In nucleotides, the CDR3 is TGCGCCAGCAGCTCTGGACAAGGGCCCATGAGGGGCTACACCTTC. It translates to CASSSGQGPMRGYTF.

This clonotype was seen more than once but under ten times. The junction differs from germline at one of its ends, possibly a read error. The rearrangement uses TRBV11-1 and TRBJ2-7, with 8 bases matching TRBD1. The CDR3 is 15 amino acids. The germline V gene has CDR1 SGHAT and CDR2 FQDESV (reference sequence). CDR3: CASSSAGTGIYGQYF. The DNA of the CDR3 is TGTGCCAGCAGCTCAGCCGGGACAGGAATCTACGGGCAGTACTTC.

This clonotype has just a few counts. The V and J genes are TRBV20-1 and TRBJ1-2, with D possibly TRBD1 on 5 matching bases. The germline V and J ends were trimmed by 3 bases and 0 bases, with 8 bases remaining between them. CDR1 and CDR2 (germline): DFQATT, SNEGSKA (reference sequence). This CDR3 contains 13 residues. The CDR3 is CSASTGPNYGYTF. CDR3 DNA sequence: TGCAGTGCTAGTACAGGACCTAACTATGGCTACACCTTC.

This chain connects TRBV9 to TRBJ2-3; 8 bases fit TRBD2. V was pared by 4 bases and J by 2 bases, with 15 bases of the junction left unmatched. The CDR3 length is 18 residues. Per the germline V gene, CDR1 is SGDLS and CDR2 is YYNGEE. The CDR3 reads CASSLRSSVAGNTDTQYF. The CDR3 region has the DNA TGTGCCAGCAGCCTTCGATCATCGGTAGCGGGGAACACAGATACGCAGTATTTT.